One TCR beta chain is described in this entry. The data are from a study of blood T cell repertoires in COVID-19. Background on the study: Collection of acute and convalescent COVID-19 samples took place in the United States, Italy and Spain. PBMCs, B-cell-depleted T cells, or T cells were the source of the cDNA or gDNA that made up the material.

V lost 5 bases, J lost 0 bases, and 5 bases stayed unmatched. This CDR3 has 16 residues. Germline CDR1 is KGHSH and CDR2 is LQKENI. In the authors' methods: Reference gene primer amplification gave estimated nucleated cell counts. Sequenced by immunoSEQ multiplex PCR; TCRdb stores in-frame clones only, minus some. D and trimming were read from the DNA, whereas the V and J calls and clone size are those reported in that table. The sample records about 75,000 clones, around 89% being singletons. The origin of this receptor is a human donor in a cohort sampled during active COVID-19. Input material: peripheral blood. The V and J genes are TRBV18 and TRBJ1-3; 9 bases line up with TRBD1. Here the CDR3 reads CASSSGQGLSGNTIYF. The CDR3, as DNA: TGTGCCAGCTCATCCGGACAGGGGCTCTCTGGAAACACCATATATTTT.